The 13 T cell receptor beta chains below were found in one sample sequenced in a study of blood T cell repertoires in COVID-19. Sequencing used immunoSEQ multiplex PCR; TCRdb keeps in-frame clones, though not all of them. The sample has 50,000 to 70,000 clones; roughly 70% are singletons. Sequenced input: PBMCs or T cells enriched from blood (not recorded which). The receptors come from a woman aged 55-69 years who had been exposed to COVID-19.

The chain is built from TRBV12-5 and TRBJ1-5; D is perhaps TRBD1 (5 bases). Deletions cut 1 base from V and 8 bases from J, with 9 bases between. This CDR3 is built from 13 residues. Germline-derived CDR1 and CDR2 are LGHNT and FRNRAP. The CDR3, as DNA: TGTGCTAGTGGTTTGGCGGGGGATAAGCCCCAGCATTTT. Protein sequence: CASGLAGDKPQHF.

This chain uses TRBV25-1 with TRBJ2-1; 7 bases are shared with TRBD1. Germline CDR1 is MGHDK and CDR2 is SYGVNS. The CDR3 covers 18 residues. V lost 4 bases to trimming and J lost 0 bases; unmatched junction nucleotides: 12. This CDR3 is CASSGTAFRGSSYNEQFF. The DNA of the CDR3 is TGTGCCAGCAGTGGAACCGCTTTCAGGGGGAGCTCCTACAATGAGCAGTTCTTC. The full variable domain, its missing parts supplied by reference TRBV25-1 and TRBJ2-1, is EADIYQTPRYLVIGTGKKITLECSQTMGHDKMYWYQQDPGMELHLIHYSYGVNSTEKGDLSSESTVSRIRTEHFPLTLESARPSHTSQYLCASSGTAFRGSSYNEQFFGPGTRLTVL.

The chain combines TRBV19 with TRBJ2-1, with D tentatively TRBD1 (5 bases). Germline CDR1 is LNHDA and CDR2 is SQIVND (reference sequence). The CDR3 extends over 14 amino acids. Trimming removed 3 bases at V and 7 bases at J, with 13 bases between. The CDR3 spells CASSIEGAQNEQFF. The CDR3 nucleotides are TGTGCCAGTAGTATCGAAGGGGCCCAGAATGAGCAGTTCTTC. Looking up the rest from reference TRBV19 and TRBJ2-1 gives the full variable domain: DGGITQSPKYLFRKEGQNVTLSCEQNLNHDAMYWYRQDPGQGLRLIYYSQIVNDFQKGDIAEGYSVSREKKESFPLTVTSAQKNPTAFYLCASSIEGAQNEQFFGPGTRLTVL.

The J gene is TRBJ2-7, the V gene TRBV24-1, with D possibly TRBD2 on 7 matching bases. The V gene lost 3 bases and the J gene lost 2 bases, with 10 bases spanning the gap. The germline CDR1 and CDR2 sequences are KGHDR and SFDVKD. The length of the CDR3 is 14 residues. The CDR3 DNA reads as TGTGCCACCAGTGATGGGGGGGGCCCCTACGAGCAGTACTTC. As protein: CATSDGGGPYEQYF.

The gene calls are TRBV5-1 and TRBJ1-4, with unresolved D. V lost 1 base and J 5 bases, leaving 9 bases between the germline ends. CDR1 and CDR2 from the germline V gene are SGHRS and YFSETQ. The CDR3 spans 14 residues. DNA for the CDR3: TGCGCCAGCAGCTTGAACACCCTGAATGAAAAACTGTTTTTT. As protein: CASSLNTLNEKLFF.

The rearrangement uses TRBV5-8 and TRBJ1-1, with TRBD1 matching 9 bases. Per germline, CDR1 SGHTS and CDR2 YDEGEE. Trimming took 3 bases from V and 1 from J; bases not matched to a gene: 7. The CDR3 is 16 amino acids. The CDR3 reads CASSSSGTGWNTEAFF. The CDR3 DNA is TGTGCCAGCAGCTCCTCCGGGACAGGGTGGAACACTGAAGCTTTCTTT.

There are a few counts of this clone. The genes are TRBV2 and TRBJ2-5, with D hard to call. The germline gives CDR1 SNHLY, CDR2 FYNNEI. The CDR3 has 12 residues. V was trimmed by 0 bases and J by 7 bases, leaving 6 bases between them. CDR3 bases: TGTGCCAGCAGTGAAGCGCGCGGGACCCAGTACTTC. Encoded protein: CASSEARGTQYF.

The CDR3 region is CASSESRLGIVNEQFF. CDR3 nucleotide sequence: TGCGCCAGCAGCGAATCGCGACTAGGGATAGTGAATGAGCAGTTCTTC. The chain recombines TRBV5-1 with TRBJ2-1, with D tentatively TRBD2 (6 bases). V gave up 4 bases and J gave up 7 bases, with 21 bases separating them. The CDR3 spans 16 residues. Looked up from germline, CDR1 is SGHRS and CDR2 is YFSETQ.

The genes are TRBV9 and TRBJ2-2; D gene uncertain. Trimming removed 3 bases from V and 2 bases from J, with 11 bases in between. Germline V gene data show CDR1 as SGDLS and CDR2 as YYNGEE. The CDR3 sequence is 15 residues long. This chain's CDR3 is CASSGGALNTGELFF. CDR3 DNA sequence: TGTGCCAGCAGCGGAGGAGCCCTCAACACCGGGGAGCTGTTTTTT.

This chain connects TRBV19 to TRBJ1-4; D unclear. Deletions cut 4 bases from V and 3 bases from J, with 12 bases between. This CDR3 has 15 amino acids. Germline CDR1 and CDR2: LNHDA and SQIVND (reference sequence). The CDR3 DNA reads as TGTGCCAGTAGTAGCTTGGCCGTTGCTAATGAAAAACTGTTTTTT. It encodes CASSSLAVANEKLFF. The full variable domain, with the rest looked up from reference TRBV19 and TRBJ1-4, is DGGITQSPKYLFRKEGQNVTLSCEQNLNHDAMYWYRQDPGQGLRLIYYSQIVNDFQKGDIAEGYSVSREKKESFPLTVTSAQKNPTAFYLCASSSLAVANEKLFFGSGTQLSVL.

The J gene is TRBJ1-5, the V gene TRBV28, with 7 nucleotides matching TRBD1. Germline V gene sequence: CDR1 MDHEN, CDR2 SYDVKM. The CDR3 sequence is 14 residues long. The V and J ends lost 5 bases and 4 bases, in that order; junction bases with no gene match: 5. The CDR3: CASSLGQTNQPQHF. The CDR3, as DNA: TGTGCCAGCAGTCTGGGACAGACGAATCAGCCCCAGCATTTT.

The chain carries TRBV9 and TRBJ2-5; weak D call: TRBD2 (5 bases). The CDR3 has 15 amino acids. V shed 3 bases and J shed 2 bases, with 14 bases lying between them. Germline-derived CDR1 and CDR2 are SGDLS and YYNGEE. This CDR3 is CASSGTGRSQETQYF. In nucleotides, the CDR3 is TGTGCCAGCAGCGGAACGGGAAGGAGTCAAGAGACCCAGTACTTC. The full variable domain, in which reference TRBV9 and TRBJ2-5 provide the parts outside the CDR3, is DSGVTQTPKHLITATGQRVTLRCSPRSGDLSVYWYQQSLDQGLQFLIQYYNGEERAKGNILERFSAQQFPDLHSELNLSSLELGDSALYFCASSGTGRSQETQYFGPGTRLLVL.

The rearrangement uses TRBV27 and TRBJ1-5; D uncertain. V dropped 5 bases and J dropped 2 bases, with 7 bases sitting between them. The CDR3 consists of 13 residues. CDR1 and CDR2 (germline): MNHEY, SMNVEV (reference sequence). CDR3 amino acids: CASSARRNQPQHF. CDR3 DNA sequence: TGTGCCAGCAGTGCGCGCCGCAATCAGCCCCAGCATTTT.